Presented here are 20 T cell receptor beta chains from one specimen sequenced in a study of shared clonotypes between healthy human individuals. Only in-frame clones appear in the TCRdb table, and some are missing; sequencing was by immunoSEQ multiplex PCR. The sample includes over a million clones, 75% to 85% of them seen just once. Specimen: memory CD4+ T cells from PBMCs. Subset described: CD45RA-negative fraction. These receptors were taken from a man aged 18 to 35 in good health. Some clones in this sample may be carry-over from other donors' samples.

The gene calls are TRBV6-5 and TRBJ1-5; weak D call: TRBD1 (5 bases). V lost 6 bases and J lost 5, with 17 bases in between. The germline V gene has CDR1 MNHEY and CDR2 SVGAGI. The CDR3 sequence is 15 residues long. CDR3 amino acids: CASSMTRPGDQPQHF. The CDR3 coding sequence is TGTGCCAGCAGCATGACCCGCCCGGGGGATCAGCCCCAGCATTTT.

Note on this clone: This may be a read error: a much more frequent sequence differs by one nucleotide. The same CDR3 can be traced to other DNA sequences in this sample. The chain links TRBV7-2 to TRBJ1-5; D remains ambiguous. The CDR3 spans 12 residues. Trimming stripped 2 bases from V and 1 base from J, with 0 bases between. From germline, CDR1 is SGHTA and CDR2 FQGNSA. The CDR3, as DNA: TGTGCCAGCAGCTTAAGCAATCAGCCCCAGCATTTT. Its protein is CASSLSNQPQHF.

The CDR3: CASSIDIRNTIYF. CDR3 nucleotide sequence: TGTGCCAGCAGTATCGACATAAGAAACACCATATATTTT. The chain recombines TRBV6-5 with TRBJ1-3; D remains unclear. Germline lookup yields CDR1 MNHEY and CDR2 SVGAGI. The CDR3 sequence is 13 residues long. Trimming took 5 bases from V and 5 from J, leaving 10 bases between them.

The chain links TRBV19 to TRBJ1-5; unclear D gene. CDR1 is LNHDA, CDR2 SQIVND, per germline (reference sequence). Trimming took 3 bases from V and 2 from J, leaving 8 bases between them. The CDR3 has 14 residues. The CDR3 sequence is CASSISGGNQPQHF. Written as DNA, the CDR3 is TGTGCCAGTAGTATCTCCGGGGGCAATCAGCCCCAGCATTTT.

In its sample, this clone was seen many times. The V gene is TRBV19, the J gene TRBJ1-1; TRBD1 matches 8 bases. Germline V gene lookup returns CDR1 LNHDA and CDR2 SQIVND (reference sequence). The CDR3 extends over 15 amino acids. With 4 bases clipped from V and 4 bases from J, the junction kept 8 bases outside the gene matches. CDR3 in amino acids: CASSKDRGGGTEAFF. DNA for the CDR3: TGTGCCAGTAGTAAAGACAGGGGTGGGGGCACTGAAGCTTTCTTT.

This clone has only a few counts. The chain couples TRBV11-2 to TRBJ1-4; tentative D call: TRBD1 (6 bases). In germline, CDR1 is SGHAT, CDR2 FQNNGV. There are 15 residues in the CDR3. V was shortened by 3 bases and J by 8 bases, with 16 bases between the two germline ends. The DNA for the CDR3 is TGTGCCAGCAGCTTTACCCGGGGGCCGTGGGAAAAACTGTTTTTT. Amino acids: CASSFTRGPWEKLFF. The full variable domain, rest sourced from reference TRBV11-2 and TRBJ1-4, is EAGVAQSPRYKIIEKRQSVAFWCNPISGHATLYWYQQILGQGPKLLIQFQNNGVVDDSQLPKDRFSAERLKGVDSTLKIQPAKLEDSAVYLCASSFTRGPWEKLFFGSGTQLSVL.

Here the CDR3 reads CSVEGTAYEQYF. DNA of the CDR3: TGCAGCGTTGAGGGGACAGCCTACGAGCAGTACTTC. This chain links TRBV29-1 with TRBJ2-7; 7 bases fit TRBD1. The V segment lost 3 bases and the J segment 2 bases; nucleotides outside the gene matches: 1. Germline assignment: CDR1 SQVTM and CDR2 ANQGSEA. The CDR3 consists of 12 residues.

For this clone: Other DNA sequences in the same sample also yield this CDR3. The chain combines TRBV7-3 with TRBJ2-1, with 10 bases fitting TRBD2. Germline CDR1 SGHTA, CDR2 FQGTGA. CDR3 length: 15 residues. J lost 3 bases, V lost 5 bases, and 4 bases had no gene match. CDR3 bases: TGTGCCAGCAGCCCACGACTAGCGGGCTACAATGAGCAGTTCTTC. Encoded protein: CASSPRLAGYNEQFF.

The rearrangement uses TRBV5-4 and TRBJ2-5; tentative D call: TRBD1 (5 bases). Germline-derived CDR1 and CDR2 are SGHNT and YYREEE (reference sequence). The V gene lost 0 bases and the J gene lost 1 base, with 7 bases spanning the gap. The CDR3 extends over 14 amino acids. CDR3 DNA sequence: TGTGCCAGCAGCTTGGACCAGGGCCAAGAGACCCAGTACTTC. Translating gives CASSLDQGQETQYF.

The table lists this clone with many counts. In DNA, the CDR3 is TGTGCCAGCAGCCCGGGCGGAGCGCGCAATGAGCAGTTCTTC. Protein: CASSPGGARNEQFF. V usage is TRBV7-2 and J usage is TRBJ2-1; D ambiguous. This CDR3 comprises 14 residues. Trimming shortened V by 5 bases and J by 6 bases, and 14 bases separated the two germline ends. Germline V gene data show CDR1 as SGHTA and CDR2 as FQGNSA.

The chain has TRBV6-5 and TRBJ2-1; D is undetermined. The CDR3 length is 11 residues. V lost 7 bases and J 10 bases, leaving 11 bases between the germline ends. Per germline, CDR1 MNHEY and CDR2 SVGAGI. The CDR3 DNA reads as TGTGCCAGCATGGGGTTGGGCGAGCAGTTCTTC. It is translated as CASMGLGEQFF.

This clone was found once. The chain has TRBV12-5 and TRBJ2-7; TRBD1 aligns across 11 bases. Germline assignment: CDR1 LGHNT and CDR2 FRNRAP. Trimming removed 4 bases from V and 0 bases from J; junction bases left unmatched: 5. This CDR3 has 16 residues. In nucleotides, the CDR3 is TGTGCTAGTGGTTGCTCCGGGACAGGGGGCTCCTACGAGCAGTACTTC. This encodes CASGCSGTGGSYEQYF.

V gene TRBV7-2 combines with J gene TRBJ2-1; D is ambiguous. V lost 1 base to trimming and J lost 0 bases, with 7 bases between them. The CDR3 contains 15 residues. CDR1 and CDR2 from the germline V gene are SGHTA and FQGNSA. CDR3 sequence: CASSLVLGSYNEQFF. The DNA of the CDR3 is TGTGCCAGCAGCTTAGTTCTAGGCTCCTACAATGAGCAGTTCTTC. Supplemented by reference TRBV7-2 and TRBJ2-1, the full variable domain reads GAGVSQSPSNKVTEKGKDVELRCDPISGHTALYWYRQSLGQGLEFLIYFQGNSAPDKSGLPSDRFSAERTGGSVSTLTIQRTQQEDSAVYLCASSLVLGSYNEQFFGPGTRLTVL.

The V call is TRBV5-6, the J call TRBJ2-4; D unclear. The CDR3 contains 15 residues. Trimming stripped 2 bases from V and 5 bases from J, with 14 bases between. The germline CDR1 and CDR2 sequences are SGHDT and YYEEEE. CDR3 sequence: CASSFYGPGQNIQYF. DNA for the CDR3: TGTGCCAGCAGCTTCTATGGCCCAGGCCAAAACATTCAGTACTTC.

This clone appeared once. V usage is TRBV10-3 and J usage is TRBJ2-5; no definite D call. Germline V gene lookup returns CDR1 ENHRY and CDR2 SYGVKD. The CDR3 consists of 12 residues. Deletions cut 4 bases from V and 5 bases from J, with 8 bases between. CDR3 sequence (DNA): TGTGCCATCAGTGCCAAGAGGGAGACCCAGTACTTC. Translated, it gives CAISAKRETQYF.

This chain joins TRBV9 and TRBJ2-1; a weak D match, TRBD2 (6 bases). Germline CDR1 SGDLS, CDR2 YYNGEE. This CDR3 has 14 residues. With 4 bases removed from V and 10 bases from J, the gap between germline ends came to 18 bases. CDR3 nucleotide sequence: TGTGCCAGCAGCAAGTCGGGAGATGCTCTCGAGCAGTTCTTC. Amino acids: CASSKSGDALEQFF.

This clone was picked up a small number of times. The chain carries TRBV19 and TRBJ1-2, with TRBD1 matching 8 bases. CDR1 and CDR2 from the germline V gene are LNHDA and SQIVND (reference sequence). With 2 bases clipped from V and 3 bases from J, the junction kept 8 bases outside the gene matches. This CDR3 has 16 amino acids. This CDR3 is CASSIRSTGDHYGYTF. The CDR3 DNA is TGTGCCAGTAGTATACGGTCGACAGGGGATCACTATGGCTACACCTTC. The entire variable domain, with the rest obtained from reference TRBV19 and TRBJ1-2, is as follows: DGGITQSPKYLFRKEGQNVTLSCEQNLNHDAMYWYRQDPGQGLRLIYYSQIVNDFQKGDIAEGYSVSREKKESFPLTVTSAQKNPTAFYLCASSIRSTGDHYGYTFGSGTRLTVV.

This clone was picked up a small number of times. The genes are TRBV5-1 and TRBJ1-5, with 7 bases fitting TRBD1. The V gene's germline CDR1 is SGHRS and CDR2 YFSETQ. V lost 1 base to trimming and J lost 6 bases; unmatched junction nucleotides: 16. This CDR3 region has 18 residues. Written as DNA, the CDR3 is TGCGCCAGCAGCTTGAGTGCGTCGACAGGGCTAGGCGGTCAGCCCCAGCATTTT. This gives the protein CASSLSASTGLGGQPQHF. Drawing the rest from reference TRBV5-1 and TRBJ1-5, the complete variable domain is KAGVTQTPRYLIKTRGQQVTLSCSPISGHRSVSWYQQTPGQGLQFLFEYFSETQRNKGNFPGRFSGRQFSNSRSEMNVSTLELGDSALYLCASSLSASTGLGGQPQHFGDGTRLSIL.

The rearrangement links TRBV25-1 to TRBJ1-4, with 7 bases fitting TRBD1. V lost 0 bases and J lost 10; bases outside the gene matches: 11. The germline V gene encodes CDR1 MGHDK and CDR2 SYGVNS. CDR3 size: 16 residues. The CDR3 reads CASSEYSAGGVGKLFF. The CDR3 DNA sequence: TGTGCCAGCAGTGAATATTCGGCAGGGGGTGTGGGAAAACTGTTTTTT.

This clone has just a few counts. Other nucleotide sequences from this sample produce the same CDR3. The genes are TRBV7-3 and TRBJ2-1; 14 bases fit TRBD2. V lost 5 bases and J lost 6; bases outside the gene matches: 3. The CDR3 has 15 amino acids. The germline V gene has CDR1 SGHTA and CDR2 FQGTGA. The CDR3 nucleotides read TGTGCCAGCAGCCCCGGGACTAGCGGGAGCAATGAGCAGTTCTTC. Encoded protein: CASSPGTSGSNEQFF.